This TCR beta chain was recorded in a study of vaccination effects on CD4 cells after COVID-19. Overall study context: Wells containing two million PBMC each were cultured with roughly 10 IU/ml IL-2 and about 10 ug/ml peptides.

When ten to eleven days of culture had elapsed, CD4+ T cells were isolated. Between March and December 2020, the person had a SARS-CoV-2 infection that PCR confirmed. The cohort was immunized with two doses of either the BNT162b2 or mRNA-1273 vaccine. Assay: immunoSEQ multiplex PCR; the TCRdb copy retains only in-frame clones and omits some. The sample shows 30,000 to 40,000 clones, roughly four fifths of them seen only once. Germline loops: CDR1 MNHNY, CDR2 SVGAGI (reference sequence). This CDR3 comprises 15 residues. Trimming pared 2 bases from V and 1 base from J, leaving 10 bases between. Only a few counts were recorded for this clone. Its antigen is unknown.

The sequence derives from a human donor who had a prior SARS-CoV-2 infection. V is TRBV6-6 and J is TRBJ2-3; no clear D. The material sequenced was CD4+ T cells from PBMCs cultured without peptide, taken after COVID-19 vaccination. The CDR3 coding sequence is TGTGCCAGCAGTTACAGGCCAGCTGGCACAGATACGCAGTATTTT. It yields the protein CASSYRPAGTDTQYF.